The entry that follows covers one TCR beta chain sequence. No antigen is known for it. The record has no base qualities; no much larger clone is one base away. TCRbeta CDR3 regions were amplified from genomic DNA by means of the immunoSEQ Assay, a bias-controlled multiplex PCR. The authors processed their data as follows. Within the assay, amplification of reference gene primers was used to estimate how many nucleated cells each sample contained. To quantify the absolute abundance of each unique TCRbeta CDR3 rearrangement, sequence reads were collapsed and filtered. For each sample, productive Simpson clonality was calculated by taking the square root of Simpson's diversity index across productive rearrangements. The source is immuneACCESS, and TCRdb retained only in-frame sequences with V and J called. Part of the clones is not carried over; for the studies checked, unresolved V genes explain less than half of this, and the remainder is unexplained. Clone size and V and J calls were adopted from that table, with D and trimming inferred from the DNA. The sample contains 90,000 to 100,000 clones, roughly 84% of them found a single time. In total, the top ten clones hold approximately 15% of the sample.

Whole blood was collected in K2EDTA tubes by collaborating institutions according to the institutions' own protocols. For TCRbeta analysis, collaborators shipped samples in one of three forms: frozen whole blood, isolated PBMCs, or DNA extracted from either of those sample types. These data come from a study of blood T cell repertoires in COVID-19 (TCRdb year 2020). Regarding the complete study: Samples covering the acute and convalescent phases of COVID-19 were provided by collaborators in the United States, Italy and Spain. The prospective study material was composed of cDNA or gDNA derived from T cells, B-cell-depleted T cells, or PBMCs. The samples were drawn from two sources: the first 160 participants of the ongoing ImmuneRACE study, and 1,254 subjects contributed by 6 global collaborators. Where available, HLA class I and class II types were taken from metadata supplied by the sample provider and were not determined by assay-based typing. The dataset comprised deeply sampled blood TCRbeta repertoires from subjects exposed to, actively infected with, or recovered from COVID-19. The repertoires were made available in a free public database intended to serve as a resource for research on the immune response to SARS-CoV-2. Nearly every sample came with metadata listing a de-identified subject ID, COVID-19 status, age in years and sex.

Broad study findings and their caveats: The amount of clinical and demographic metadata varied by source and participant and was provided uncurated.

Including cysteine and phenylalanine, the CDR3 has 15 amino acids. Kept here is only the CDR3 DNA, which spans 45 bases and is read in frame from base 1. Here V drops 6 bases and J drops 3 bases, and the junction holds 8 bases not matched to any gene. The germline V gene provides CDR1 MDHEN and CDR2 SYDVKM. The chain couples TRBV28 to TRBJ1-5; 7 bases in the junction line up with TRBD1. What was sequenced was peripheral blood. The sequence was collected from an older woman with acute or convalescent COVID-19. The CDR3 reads CASSDRVAFNQPQHF. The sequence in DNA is TGTGCCAGCAGCGACAGGGTAGCTTTCAATCAGCCCCAGCATTTT.